The 19 T cell receptor beta chains presented below share a single source sample, sequenced in a study of siplizumab effects on memory and regulatory T cells. Sequencing used immunoSEQ multiplex PCR; TCRdb keeps in-frame clones, though not all of them. The sample records more than 95,000 clones, around 94% being singletons. Sequenced input: non-Treg CD4+ T cells sorted from blood. The receptors originated from a human donor in good health.

This sequence joins TRBV7-9 and TRBJ2-1, with a tentative D call TRBD1 (6 bases). Germline V gives CDR1 SEHNR, CDR2 FQNEAQ (reference sequence). Trimming took 5 bases from V and 8 from J, leaving 10 bases between them. The CDR3 consists of 12 residues. CDR3 in DNA: TGTGCCAGCAGCCCCAGGGGCGATGAGCAGTTCTTC. Its translation is CASSPRGDEQFF.

This chain joins TRBV7-2 and TRBJ2-3; D gene uncertain. Trimming left V 3 bases short and J 5 bases short, with 6 bases between. Germline assignment: CDR1 SGHTA and CDR2 FQGNSA. This CDR3 region has 12 residues. The CDR3 DNA reads as TGTGCCAGCAGCTTTCGGATAGATACGCAGTATTTT. Its protein product is CASSFRIDTQYF.

This clone was detected once. This sequence joins TRBV5-1 and TRBJ1-4, with no clear D. The CDR3 totals 16 residues. The V gene lost 0 bases and the J gene lost 0 bases, with 9 bases spanning the gap. Germline CDR1 reads SGHRS; CDR2 reads YFSETQ. The CDR3 sequence: CASSLVTPSTNEKLFF. For the CDR3, the DNA is TGCGCCAGCAGCTTGGTGACACCTTCAACTAATGAAAAACTGTTTTTT. The full variable domain, rest sourced from reference TRBV5-1 and TRBJ1-4, is KAGVTQTPRYLIKTRGQQVTLSCSPISGHRSVSWYQQTPGQGLQFLFEYFSETQRNKGNFPGRFSGRQFSNSRSEMNVSTLELGDSALYLCASSLVTPSTNEKLFFGSGTQLSVL.

CDR3 nucleotide sequence: TGTGCCAGTAGTAATCCTAGCGGGGCCTACGAGCAGTACTTC. This gives the protein CASSNPSGAYEQYF. This chain joins TRBV19 and TRBJ2-7, with 9 bases matching TRBD2. This CDR3 has 14 amino acids. The V and J ends lost 4 bases and 2 bases, in that order; junction bases with no gene match: 3. Germline V gene lookup returns CDR1 LNHDA and CDR2 SQIVND (reference sequence).

This chain connects TRBV5-4 to TRBJ2-7, with D perhaps matching TRBD1 (6 bases). CDR1 is SGHNT, CDR2 YYREEE, per germline (reference sequence). The CDR3 runs 14 residues. Trimming stripped 4 bases from V and 0 bases from J, with 11 bases between. The CDR3 DNA reads TGTGCCAGCAGCGTAGGACAGAGCTCCTACGAGCAGTACTTC. This encodes CASSVGQSSYEQYF.

The chain has TRBV7-9 and TRBJ1-2, with unresolved D. Trimming removed 8 bases from V and 3 bases from J, with 22 bases in between. The CDR3 covers 16 residues. Germline V gene data show CDR1 as SEHNR and CDR2 as FQNEAQ (reference sequence). In DNA form, the CDR3 reads TGTGCCAGCTATTCGGCCACCAAACTTACAGACTATGGCTACACCTTC. Encoded protein: CASYSATKLTDYGYTF.

In its sample, this clone was seen once. A read error may produce the germline difference seen at one junction end. The sample carries other DNA sequences with the same CDR3. This chain links TRBV5-4 with TRBJ2-7; D may be TRBD2 (6 bases). The CDR3 sequence is 16 residues long. From germline, CDR1 is SGHNT and CDR2 YYREEE (reference sequence). CDR3 in amino acids: CASSTTGVRSSYEQYF. In nucleotides, the CDR3 is TGTGCCAGCAGCACCACGGGGGTAAGGAGCTCCTATGAGCAGTACTTC.

This rearrangement joins TRBV4-2 to TRBJ2-1, with 8 bases identical to TRBD2. The germline V gene has CDR1 LGHNA and CDR2 YNFKEQ. The CDR3 covers 16 residues. V gave up 0 bases and J gave up 8 bases; unmatched junction bases: 9. DNA of the CDR3: TGTGCCAGCAGCCAAGATCTCGGGGGGGCCGGAGATGAGCAGTTCTTC. Translated: CASSQDLGGAGDEQFF.

The gene calls are TRBV5-1 and TRBJ2-5, with TRBD2 identical over 12 bases. CDR1 SGHRS and CDR2 YFSETQ come from the germline V gene. This CDR3 contains 17 residues. V lost 2 bases, J lost 0 bases, and 5 bases stayed unmatched. CDR3 bases: TGCGCCAGCAGCTTACGGACTAGCGGGAAGTACCAAGAGACCCAGTACTTC. This sequence encodes CASSLRTSGKYQETQYF.

J is TRBJ1-1 and V is TRBV28, with TRBD1 matching over 7 bases. Germline values: CDR1 MDHEN, CDR2 SYDVKM. The CDR3 length is 14 residues. The V segment lost 3 bases and the J segment 4 bases; nucleotides outside the gene matches: 5. The DNA of the CDR3 is TGTGCCAGCAGTTTCCACGACAGGGTCACTGAAGCTTTCTTT. Translation gives CASSFHDRVTEAFF.

This chain joins TRBV7-9 and TRBJ2-2, with D possibly being TRBD1 or TRBD2 (5 bases each). This CDR3 spans 14 amino acids. V lost 5 bases to trimming and J lost 4 bases, with 11 bases between them. The germline V gene encodes CDR1 SEHNR and CDR2 FQNEAQ (reference sequence). As DNA, the CDR3 is TGTGCCAGCAGCGAGGGACGGCTCACCGGGGAGCTGTTTTTT. Translation: CASSEGRLTGELFF. Supplemented by reference TRBV7-9 and TRBJ2-2, the full variable domain reads DTGVSQNPRHKITKRGQNVTFRCDPISEHNRLYWYRQTLGQGPEFLTYFQNEAQLEKSRLLSDRFSAERPKGSFSTLEIQRTEQGDSAMYLCASSEGRLTGELFFGEGSRLTVL.

This chain connects TRBV5-1 to TRBJ2-6; D unresolved. V lost 1 base to trimming and J lost 0 bases, with 11 bases between them. The CDR3 consists of 17 residues. Germline CDR1 SGHRS, CDR2 YFSETQ. CDR3: CASSLSGVSSGANVLTF. CDR3 sequence (DNA): TGCGCCAGCAGCTTGTCGGGCGTTAGCTCTGGGGCCAACGTCCTGACTTTC.

The J gene is TRBJ2-1, the V gene TRBV11-3, with D perhaps matching TRBD1 or TRBD2 (5 bases each). The CDR3 length is 15 residues. Germline V gene lookup returns CDR1 SGHNT and CDR2 YENEEA. The germline V and J ends were trimmed by 1 base and 3 bases, with 10 bases remaining between them. CDR3 in amino acids: CASSLGGSIYNEQFF. DNA for the CDR3: TGTGCCAGCAGCTTAGGGGGGAGTATCTACAATGAGCAGTTCTTC.

The rearrangement joins TRBV6-1 to TRBJ2-3; 7 bases line up with TRBD1. With 5 bases clipped from V and 4 bases from J, the junction kept 6 bases outside the gene matches. In germline, CDR1 is MNHNS, CDR2 SASEGT. The CDR3 is made up of 14 amino acids. The CDR3, as DNA: TGTGCCAGCAGTCCACAGGGGTACCCAGATACGCAGTATTTT. This gives the protein CASSPQGYPDTQYF.

The CDR3, as DNA: TGTGCCAGCAGCCCCGGGGGTGGGTACTCTGGAAACACCATATATTTT. This translates into CASSPGGGYSGNTIYF. V is TRBV9 and J is TRBJ1-3, with D perhaps matching TRBD1 (5 bases). Germline-derived CDR1 and CDR2 are SGDLS and YYNGEE. Between the trimmed V and J ends, which lost 4 bases and 0 bases, there was a span of 14 bases. The CDR3 covers 16 residues.

The J gene is TRBJ2-3, the V gene TRBV11-2, with 7 bases that match TRBD2. Unmatched junction bases numbered 8, after V lost 5 bases and J lost 6 bases. The CDR3 sequence is 14 residues long. Germline values: CDR1 SGHAT, CDR2 FQNNGV. The CDR3 DNA follows: TGTGCCAGCAGCAAAAGACTAGCTCCCGATACGCAGTATTTT. This codes for CASSKRLAPDTQYF.

The chain recombines TRBV14 with TRBJ2-4, with TRBD1 as a possible D gene (6 bases). Germline-derived CDR1 and CDR2 are SGHDN and FVKESK. Trimming removed 3 bases at V and 7 bases at J, with 22 bases between. The CDR3 is 17 residues long. CDR3 residues: CASSHTPGHSSGNIQYF. CDR3 nucleotide sequence: TGTGCCAGCAGCCATACTCCGGGACACTCTAGTGGGAACATTCAGTACTTC.

The rearrangement joins TRBV11-2 to TRBJ2-1; no clear D. Germline V lookup: CDR1 SGHAT, CDR2 FQNNGV. This CDR3 has 14 residues. Trimming stripped 2 bases from V and 5 bases from J, with 10 bases between. CDR3 sequence: CASSLSQLNNEQFF. As DNA, the CDR3 is TGTGCCAGCAGCTTAAGTCAGCTGAACAATGAGCAGTTCTTC.

This chain connects TRBV29-1 to TRBJ2-5; 10 positions agree with TRBD1. The closer fit of TRBJ2-7 to the DNA end suggests the J call may be wrong. CDR1 is SQVTM, CDR2 ANQGSEA, per germline. This CDR3 is 14 amino acids long. CDR3 amino acids: CSVADRGIRYEQYF. The CDR3, as DNA: TGCAGCGTCGCGGACAGGGGGATTAGGTACGAGCAGTACTTC.